This T cell receptor beta chain appears in the sequencing data of a study of blood T cells in healthy people across ages. Germline CDR1 reads PRHDT; CDR2 reads FYEKMQ (reference sequence). This CDR3 is 17 amino acids long. Through a sample-barcoded 5' primer and a J-beta primer mix, a second PCR was run for about 6 to 12 cycles. A template-switch adaptor containing 12 random nucleotides labeled each cDNA molecule. TCRdb reprocessed the 5' RACE reads with MiXCR, giving one entry per CDR3 protein. This sample carries approximately 1.5 million distinct CDR3 sequences, almost 35% of them seen once, and the ten largest clones take around 11%. Study-wide findings and caveats: The donors' CMV status was not determined, possibly confounding changes in expanded clonotypes. While age rose, TCR beta diversity per million T cells dropped in a roughly linear way.

As for this clonotype: Its target is unknown.

The TCR originated in a young woman in good health. The material sequenced was blood. The chain employs TRBV13 and TRBJ2-5; tentative D call: TRBD2 (5 bases). The DNA end is more similar to TRBJ2-7, so the J call may be wrong. As DNA, the CDR3 is TGTGCCAGCACCCAAGGTTCGGGGTCCCTGCAAGAGTACGAGCAGTACTTC. This translates into CASTQGSGSLQEYEQYF.